This T cell receptor beta chain was observed in a study of blood T cell repertoires in COVID-19. Study-wide background: In each case, the material was cDNA or gDNA derived from T cells, B-cell-depleted T cells, or PBMCs.

Original handling: From reference gene primer amplification, estimates of nucleated cell counts were derived. Using immunoSEQ multiplex PCR, the repertoire was profiled, and TCRdb retains in-frame clones only, with some absent. V, J and clone size reflect that table, while D and trimming were determined from the DNA. The sample carries over 200,000 clones, about 94% recorded once. Enrollment of patients from Seattle took place during active infection, with longitudinal follow-up. The germline CDR1 and CDR2 sequences are MNHNY and SVGAGI (reference sequence). This CDR3 spans 13 amino acids. V was cut by 10 bases and J by 4 bases, with 14 bases left in between.

The rearrangement uses TRBV6-6 and TRBJ2-1; D may be TRBD2 (5 bases). Specimen: peripheral blood. The receptor was derived from a man between 60 and 70 years old with COVID-19, enrolled during active disease. CDR3 region: CAIQGGDYNEQFF. The CDR3 DNA follows: TGTGCCATCCAAGGAGGAGATTACAATGAGCAGTTCTTC.